This T cell receptor (beta chain) was captured in a study of blood T cell repertoires in COVID-19. Trimming took 2 bases from V and 4 from J, leaving 9 bases between them. This CDR3 contains 13 residues. Per the germline V gene, CDR1 is KGHSH and CDR2 is LQKENI. Assay used: immunoSEQ multiplex PCR; TCRdb lists only in-frame clones, some missing. The table records approximately 180,000 clones, roughly 91% of them present only once. This TCR was recovered from a human donor in a cohort sampled during active COVID-19. V usage is TRBV18 and J usage is TRBJ2-7; D might be TRBD1 (5 bases). Input material: peripheral blood. The CDR3: CASSPTGPYEQYF. CDR3 bases: TGTGCCAGCTCACCAACAGGACCATACGAGCAGTACTTC. Filled out from reference TRBV18 and TRBJ2-7, the complete variable domain reads NAGVMQNPRHLVRRRGQEARLRCSPMKGHSHVYWYRQLPEEGLKFMVYLQKENIIDESGMPKERFSAEFPKEGPSILRIQQVVRGDSAAYFCASSPTGPYEQYFGPGTRLTVT.